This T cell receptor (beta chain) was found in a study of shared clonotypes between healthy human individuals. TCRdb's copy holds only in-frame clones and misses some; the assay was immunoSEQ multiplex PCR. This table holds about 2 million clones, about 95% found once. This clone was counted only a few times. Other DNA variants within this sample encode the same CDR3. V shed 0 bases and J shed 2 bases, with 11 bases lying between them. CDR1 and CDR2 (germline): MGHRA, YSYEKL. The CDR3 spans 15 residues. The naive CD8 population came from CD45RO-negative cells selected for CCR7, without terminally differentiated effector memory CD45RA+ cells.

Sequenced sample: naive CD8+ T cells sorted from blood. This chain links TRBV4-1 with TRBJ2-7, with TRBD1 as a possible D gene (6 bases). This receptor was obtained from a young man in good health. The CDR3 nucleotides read TGCGCCAGCAGCCAAGAACCAGGGGATACCTACGAGCAGTACTTC. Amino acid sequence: CASSQEPGDTYEQYF.